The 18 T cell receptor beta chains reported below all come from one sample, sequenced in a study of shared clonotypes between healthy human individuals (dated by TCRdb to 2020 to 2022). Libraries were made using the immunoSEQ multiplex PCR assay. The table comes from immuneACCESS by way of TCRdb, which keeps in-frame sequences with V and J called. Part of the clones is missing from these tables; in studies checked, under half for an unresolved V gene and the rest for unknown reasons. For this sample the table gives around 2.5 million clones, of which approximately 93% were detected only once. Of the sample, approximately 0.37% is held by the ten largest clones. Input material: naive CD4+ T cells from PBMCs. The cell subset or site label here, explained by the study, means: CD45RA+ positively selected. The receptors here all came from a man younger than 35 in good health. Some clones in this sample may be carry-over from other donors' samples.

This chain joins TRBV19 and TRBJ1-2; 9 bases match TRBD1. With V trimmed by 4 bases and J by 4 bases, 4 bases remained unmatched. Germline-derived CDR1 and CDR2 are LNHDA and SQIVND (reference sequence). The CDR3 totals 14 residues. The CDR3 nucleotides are TGTGCCAGTAGTACGGGACAGGGTCGCTATGGCTACACCTTC. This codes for CASSTGQGRYGYTF. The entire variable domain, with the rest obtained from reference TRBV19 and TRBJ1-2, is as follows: DGGITQSPKYLFRKEGQNVTLSCEQNLNHDAMYWYRQDPGQGLRLIYYSQIVNDFQKGDIAEGYSVSREKKESFPLTVTSAQKNPTAFYLCASSTGQGRYGYTFGSGTRLTVV.

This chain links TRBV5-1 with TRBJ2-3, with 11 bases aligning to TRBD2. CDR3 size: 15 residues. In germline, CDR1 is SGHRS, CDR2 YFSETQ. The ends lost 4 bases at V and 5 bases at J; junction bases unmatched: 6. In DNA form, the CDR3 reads TGCGCCAGCAGCCCGGCCGGGACTAGCGGAGATACGCAGTATTTT. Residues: CASSPAGTSGDTQYF. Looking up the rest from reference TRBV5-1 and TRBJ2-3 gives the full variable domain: KAGVTQTPRYLIKTRGQQVTLSCSPISGHRSVSWYQQTPGQGLQFLFEYFSETQRNKGNFPGRFSGRQFSNSRSEMNVSTLELGDSALYLCASSPAGTSGDTQYFGPGTRLTVL.

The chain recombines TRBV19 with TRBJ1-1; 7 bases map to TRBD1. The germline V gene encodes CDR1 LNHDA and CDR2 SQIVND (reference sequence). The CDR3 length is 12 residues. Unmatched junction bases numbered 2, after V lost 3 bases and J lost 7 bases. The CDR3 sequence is CASSIRQGEAFF. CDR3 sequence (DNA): TGTGCCAGTAGTATTAGACAGGGTGAAGCTTTCTTT.

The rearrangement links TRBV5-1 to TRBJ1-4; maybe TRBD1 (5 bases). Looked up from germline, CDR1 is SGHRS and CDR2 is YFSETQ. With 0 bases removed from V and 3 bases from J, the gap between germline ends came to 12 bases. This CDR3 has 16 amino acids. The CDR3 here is CASSLEPKGSNEKLFF. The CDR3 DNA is TGCGCCAGCAGCTTGGAACCGAAGGGGTCTAATGAAAAACTGTTTTTT.

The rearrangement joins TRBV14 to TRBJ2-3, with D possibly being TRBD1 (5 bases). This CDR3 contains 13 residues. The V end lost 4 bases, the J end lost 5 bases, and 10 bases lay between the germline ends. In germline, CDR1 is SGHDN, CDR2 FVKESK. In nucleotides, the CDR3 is TGTGCCAGCAGCCCCTGGGGCGGAGATACGCAGTATTTT. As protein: CASSPWGGDTQYF.

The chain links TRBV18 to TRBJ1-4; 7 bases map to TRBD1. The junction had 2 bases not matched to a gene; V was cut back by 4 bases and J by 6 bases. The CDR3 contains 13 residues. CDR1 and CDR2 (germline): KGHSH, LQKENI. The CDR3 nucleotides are TGTGCCAGCTCACTCGACAGGGATGAAAAACTGTTTTTT. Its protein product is CASSLDRDEKLFF.

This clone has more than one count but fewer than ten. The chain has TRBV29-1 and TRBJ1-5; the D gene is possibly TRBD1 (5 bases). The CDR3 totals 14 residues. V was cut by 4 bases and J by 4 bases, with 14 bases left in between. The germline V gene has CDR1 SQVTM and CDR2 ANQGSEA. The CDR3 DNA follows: TGCAGCGTTGTTGAGGGGAGTGGGAATCAGCCCCAGCATTTT. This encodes CSVVEGSGNQPQHF.

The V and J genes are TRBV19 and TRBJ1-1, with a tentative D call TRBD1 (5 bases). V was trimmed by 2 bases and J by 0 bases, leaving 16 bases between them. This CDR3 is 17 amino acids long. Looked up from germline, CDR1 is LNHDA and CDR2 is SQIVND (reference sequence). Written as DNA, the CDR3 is TGTGCCAGTAGTATAAAGAGGGGCAGAATATTGAACACTGAAGCTTTCTTT. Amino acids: CASSIKRGRILNTEAFF.

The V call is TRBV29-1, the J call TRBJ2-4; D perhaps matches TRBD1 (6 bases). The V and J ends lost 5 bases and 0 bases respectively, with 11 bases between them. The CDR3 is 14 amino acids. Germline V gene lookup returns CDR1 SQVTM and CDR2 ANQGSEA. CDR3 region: CSVRGKLAKNIQYF. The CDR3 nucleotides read TGCAGCGTTAGGGGGAAATTAGCCAAAAACATTCAGTACTTC.

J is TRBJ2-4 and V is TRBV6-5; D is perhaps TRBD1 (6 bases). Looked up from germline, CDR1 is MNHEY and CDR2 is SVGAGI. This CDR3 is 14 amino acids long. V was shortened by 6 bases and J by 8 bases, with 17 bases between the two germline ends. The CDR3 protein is CASRERQASDIQYF. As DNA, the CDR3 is TGTGCCAGCAGAGAACGACAGGCCTCAGACATTCAGTACTTC.

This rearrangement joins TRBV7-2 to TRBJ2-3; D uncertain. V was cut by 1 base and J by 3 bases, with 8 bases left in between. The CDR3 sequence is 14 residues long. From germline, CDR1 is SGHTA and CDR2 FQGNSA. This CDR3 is CASSLVPVTDTQYF. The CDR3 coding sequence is TGTGCCAGCAGCTTAGTACCAGTTACAGATACGCAGTATTTT.

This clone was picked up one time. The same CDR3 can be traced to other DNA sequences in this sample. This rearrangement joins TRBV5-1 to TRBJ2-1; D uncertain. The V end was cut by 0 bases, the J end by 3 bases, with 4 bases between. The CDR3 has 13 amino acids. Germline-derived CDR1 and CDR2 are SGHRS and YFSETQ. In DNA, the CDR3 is TGCGCCAGCAGCTTGGAGCTCTACAATGAGCAGTTCTTC. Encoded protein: CASSLELYNEQFF.

Here the CDR3 DNA reads TGTGCCTGGAGTGCTCCCCTCCGGCCCCAGGGCTACGAGCAGTACTTC. It codes for CAWSAPLRPQGYEQYF. This sequence joins TRBV30 and TRBJ2-7, with D maybe TRBD1 (5 bases). CDR1 is GTSNPN, CDR2 SVGIG, per germline (reference sequence). The CDR3 loop spans 16 amino acids. V was pared by 1 base and J by 3 bases, with 19 bases between.

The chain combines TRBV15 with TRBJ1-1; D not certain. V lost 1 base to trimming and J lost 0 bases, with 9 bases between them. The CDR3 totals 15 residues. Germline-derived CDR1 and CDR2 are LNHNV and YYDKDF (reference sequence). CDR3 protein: CATSRAGVMNTEAFF. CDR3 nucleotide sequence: TGTGCCACCAGCAGAGCCGGTGTTATGAACACTGAAGCTTTCTTT.

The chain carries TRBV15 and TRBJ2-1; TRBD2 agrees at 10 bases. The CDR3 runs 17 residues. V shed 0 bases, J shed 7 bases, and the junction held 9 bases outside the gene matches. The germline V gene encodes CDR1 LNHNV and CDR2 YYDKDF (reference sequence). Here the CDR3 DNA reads TGTGCCACCAGCAGAGATCGGGTTAGCGGGAGGCGGAATGAGCAGTTCTTC. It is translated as CATSRDRVSGRRNEQFF.

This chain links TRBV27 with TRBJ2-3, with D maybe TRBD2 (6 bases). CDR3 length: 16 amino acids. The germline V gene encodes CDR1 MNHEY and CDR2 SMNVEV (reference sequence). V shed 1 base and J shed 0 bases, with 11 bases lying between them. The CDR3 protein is CASSLLGTPSTDTQYF. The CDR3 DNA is TGTGCCAGCAGTTTATTGGGGACTCCTAGCACAGATACGCAGTATTTT.

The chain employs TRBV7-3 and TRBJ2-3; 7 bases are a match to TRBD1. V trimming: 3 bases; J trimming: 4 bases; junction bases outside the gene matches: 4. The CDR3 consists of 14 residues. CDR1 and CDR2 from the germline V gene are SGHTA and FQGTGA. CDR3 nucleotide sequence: TGTGCCAGCAGCTTGAACAGGGGCGCAGATACGCAGTATTTT. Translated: CASSLNRGADTQYF.

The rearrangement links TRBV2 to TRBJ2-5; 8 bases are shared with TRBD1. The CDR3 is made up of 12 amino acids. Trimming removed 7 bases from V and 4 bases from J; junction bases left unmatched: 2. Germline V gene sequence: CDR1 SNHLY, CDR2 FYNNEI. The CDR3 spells CASNRGAETQYF. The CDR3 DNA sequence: TGTGCCAGCAACAGGGGGGCAGAGACCCAGTACTTC.